Listed below are T cell receptor beta chains from one sample, sequenced in a study of T cell repertoires in cytomegalovirus infection. TCRdb re-called the reads with MiXCR, one entry per CDR3 protein. In the table there are just under 550,000 distinct CDR3 sequences, about a quarter of which are singletons. Sequencing was done on a sample of PBMCs. These receptor sequences come from a human donor in good health (CMV status not recorded). Some clones in this sample may be carry-over from other donors' samples. Each CDR3 is given with its conserved first and last residue. D genes are given only for firm matches. Size tells how often a clone was seen (once, few, many) or the class of an expanded clone, and some rows leave it out.

D	V	size	J	DNA	CDR3
TRBD2	TRBV3-1	-	TRBJ2-1	TGTGCCAGCAGCCAAGTGCAACTAGCGGGCGCCGCTGAGCAGTTCTTC	CASSQVQLAGAAEQFF
-	TRBV7-9	few	TRBJ2-5	TGTGCCAGCAGCTTGGGGGGCAGGTACCAAGAGACCCAGTACTTC	CASSLGGRYQETQYF
TRBD1	TRBV7-6	-	TRBJ2-3	TGTGCCAGCAGCCTGGCTATGACAGGGATGACAGATACGCAGTATTTT	CASSLAMTGMTDTQYF
-	TRBV27	few	TRBJ2-7	TGTGCCAGCAGCTCGCACCCGGAAAGGGAGCAGTACTTC	CASSSHPEREQYF
-	TRBV19	-	TRBJ1-6	TGTGCCAGTCAACAGGGAAAGGATTCACCCCTCCACTTT	CASQQGKDSPLHF
TRBD2	TRBV27	few	TRBJ2-1	TGTGCCAGCAGTCCAAACGTGAGACTAGCTAATGAGCAGTTCTTC	CASSPNVRLANEQFF
-	TRBV7-2	-	TRBJ2-1	TGTGCCAGCAGCTTACCCCCGGGCCCGAGGTACAATGAGCAGTTCTTC	CASSLPPGPRYNEQFF
-	TRBV28	-	TRBJ1-1	TGTGCCAGCAGTTTGAAGGGGCGTCCAATCACTGAAGCTTTCTTT	CASSLKGRPITEAFF
-	TRBV7-9	few	TRBJ2-1	TGTGCCAGCTACCTAGGGGGCTCCTACAATGAGCAGTTCTTC	CASYLGGSYNEQFF
-	TRBV2	-	TRBJ2-1	TGTGCCAGCAGCGGGGACTCTCACGTCGATGAGCAGTTCTTC	CASSGDSHVDEQFF
TRBD2	TRBV14	many	TRBJ2-7	TGTGCCAGCAGCCAACCTTCGGGGGGCTCCTACGAGCAGTACTTC	CASSQPSGGSYEQYF
-	TRBV6-2/TRBV6-3	-	TRBJ2-3	TGTGCCAGCAGTAGGAGGGGGCGAATAACCGGGACGGGAGATACGCAGTATTTT	CASSRRGRITGTGDTQYF
-	TRBV4-1	-	TRBJ2-1	TGCGCCAGCAGCCAAGTCGGGGGCAATGAGCAGTTCTTC	CASSQVGGNEQFF
TRBD2	TRBV6-2/TRBV6-3	-	TRBJ2-5	TGTGCCAGCAGTCCTCTTCTGACTAGCGGGAGAGGAGAGACCCAGTACTTC	CASSPLLTSGRGETQYF
TRBD2	TRBV2	-	TRBJ2-1	TGTGCCAGCAGTGAGATTAAGGGAGGGGAACAGTTCTTC	CASSEIKGGEQFF
-	TRBV7-2	many	TRBJ1-2	TGTGCCAGCAGCTTAATGGGACGGGTGTACTATGGCTACACCTTC	CASSLMGRVYYGYTF
TRBD1	TRBV11-2	once	TRBJ1-1	TGTGCCAGCAGCAAAAGGACAGGCGGGGGTACTGAAGCTTTCTTT	CASSKRTGGGTEAFF
-	TRBV30	-	TRBJ1-3	TGTGCCTGGAGTGAGGGGGTCCGCTCTGGAAACACCATATATTTT	CAWSEGVRSGNTIYF
-	TRBV6-1	-	TRBJ2-1	TGTGCCAGCAGACCTTACGGGACACCAATTAACAATGAGCAGTTCTTC	CASRPYGTPINNEQFF
-	TRBV6-5	-	TRBJ2-2	TGTGCCAGCAGTTACGTGCAGCGGAGCACCGGGGAGCTGTTTTTT	CASSYVQRSTGELFF
-	TRBV11-2	few	TRBJ2-3	TGTGCCAGCAGCTTAAGTCAGAAAGATACGCAGTATTTT	CASSLSQKDTQYF
TRBD2	TRBV12-3/TRBV12-4	-	TRBJ2-1	TGTGCCAGCAGTCCCGGGGGACTAGCTTACCGCTTC	CASSPGGLAYRF
-	TRBV4-3	-	TRBJ2-1	TGCGCCAGCAGCCAAGTACTCCGTTTTGAGCAGTTCTTC	CASSQVLRFEQFF
-	TRBV6-2/TRBV6-3	-	TRBJ1-5	TGTGCCAGCAGTTACCCACCCGGGGGCCTCGATCGCAATCAGCCCCAGCATTTT	CASSYPPGGLDRNQPQHF
-	TRBV7-9	many	TRBJ2-7	TGTGCCAGCAGCACCCGGGCCGAAGCCTACGAGCAGTACTTC	CASSTRAEAYEQYF
TRBD1	TRBV28	-	TRBJ2-1	TGTGCCAGCCTATGGGGGGGGACAGGGGGCGGAGGTGAGCAGTTCTTC	CASLWGGTGGGGEQFF
TRBD2	TRBV11-3	few	TRBJ2-5	TGTGCCAGCAGCCCAGCGGGGGGTGGAGAGACCCAGTACTTC	CASSPAGGGETQYF
-	TRBV2	many	TRBJ2-3	TGTGCCAGCAGTGAGGCCACAGATACGCAGTATTTT	CASSEATDTQYF
TRBD1	TRBV12-3/TRBV12-4	-	TRBJ2-5	TGTGCCAGCAGCTTAGGAGACAGGGGGAGAAAGACCCAGTACTTC	CASSLGDRGRKTQYF
-	TRBV6-1	-	TRBJ2-7	TGTGCCAGCAGCCAAGTCCGGGGGTCGCCCTACGAGCAGTACTTC	CASSQVRGSPYEQYF
TRBD2	TRBV10-3	few	TRBJ2-5	TGTGCCATCAGTGAGGGTCTAGCGGGAAAAGAGGTGACCCAGTACTTC	CAISEGLAGKEVTQYF
TRBD1	TRBV9	-	TRBJ1-2	TGTGCCAGCAGCTCCGACAGGGCTCGTGGCTACACCTTC	CASSSDRARGYTF
-	TRBV12-3/TRBV12-4	many	TRBJ2-1	TGTGCCAGAGACTGTTGGGTCTACAATGAGCAGTTCTTC	CARDCWVYNEQFF
TRBD1	TRBV7-9	-	TRBJ2-5	TGTGCCAGCAGTCCCGGACAGGGATGGATGGAGACCCAGTACTTC	CASSPGQGWMETQYF
-	TRBV7-8	many	TRBJ2-1	TGTGCCAGCAGCCCATCCCGACAGGAATACAATGAGCAGTTCTTC	CASSPSRQEYNEQFF
-	TRBV29-1	once	TRBJ1-1	TGCAGCGTTCGGCCACTTCGGGGGACTGAAGCTTTCTTT	CSVRPLRGTEAFF
-	TRBV5-4	few	TRBJ1-1	TGTGCCAGCAGCTTGACCAGGGGATCTGGAACTGAAGCTTTCTTT	CASSLTRGSGTEAFF
-	TRBV12-3/TRBV12-4	-	TRBJ2-5	TGTGCCAGCAGTTTAAGTCCGATGGGGACCCAGTACTTC	CASSLSPMGTQYF
TRBD1	TRBV12-3/TRBV12-4	few	TRBJ1-1	TGTGCCAGCAGTCCTCGGACAGGGCGACACACTGAAGCTTTCTTT	CASSPRTGRHTEAFF
-	TRBV6-8	-	TRBJ2-5	TGTGCCAGTAGAACAGGTCATCAAGAGACCCAGTACTTC	CASRTGHQETQYF
-	TRBV20-1	-	TRBJ1-2	TGCAGTGCTAAACAGGGAGCAGCTTATATGATGGATGGCTACACCTTC	CSAKQGAAYMMDGYTF
TRBD1	TRBV19	few	TRBJ1-5	TGTGCCAGTAGTCCCTGGGACAGGTCTAGCAATCAGCCCCAGCATTTT	CASSPWDRSSNQPQHF
-	TRBV11-2	-	TRBJ2-1	TGTGCCAGCAGCTCTACCCAGGGGGGGTCCTACAATGAGCAGTTCTTC	CASSSTQGGSYNEQFF
-	TRBV18	-	TRBJ2-5	TGTGCCAGCTCCCCCCCCTCCATACAAGAGACCCAGTACTTC	CASSPPSIQETQYF
TRBD1	TRBV6-2/TRBV6-3	-	TRBJ1-1	TGTGCCAGCAGGCGACACCGACAGGGACTGAACACTGAAGCTTTCTTT	CASRRHRQGLNTEAFF
TRBD2	TRBV28	-	TRBJ2-1	TGTGCCAGCACCCGGGACTACAAGGGATACAATGAGCAGTTCTTC	CASTRDYKGYNEQFF
-	TRBV7-2	-	TRBJ2-1	TGTGCCAGCAGCTCAGGTGGGGGGACCCAGTTCTTC	CASSSGGGTQFF
TRBD1	TRBV7-9	-	TRBJ2-7	TGTGCCAGCAGTCCGGGACAGGGGTTCTACGAGCAGTACTTC	CASSPGQGFYEQYF
-	TRBV7-2	-	TRBJ2-7	TGTGCCAGCAGCGCTAGCACTTCCCACGAGCAGTACTTC	CASSASTSHEQYF
-	TRBV7-8	few	TRBJ2-7	TGTGCCAGCCGGAACAGCTCCTACGAGCAGTACTTC	CASRNSSYEQYF
-	TRBV30	-	TRBJ2-1	TGTGCCTGGAGTGTACCGGGGCGGGGGCTCGTGGGTGAGCAGTTCTTC	CAWSVPGRGLVGEQFF
TRBD2	TRBV7-6	-	TRBJ2-1	TGTGCCAGCAGCTCTAGGGACTACTCCTACAATGAGCAGTTCTTC	CASSSRDYSYNEQFF
TRBD2	TRBV6-2/TRBV6-3	few	TRBJ2-1	TGTGCCAGCAGTCAAGGACTAGCGGGACGGGATGAGCAGTTCTTC	CASSQGLAGRDEQFF
TRBD2	TRBV28	many	TRBJ2-7	TGTGCCAGCAGCCTCCTCCGGACTAGCGGCCGGGGGTACTTC	CASSLLRTSGRGYF
-	TRBV14	-	TRBJ2-1	TGTGCCAGCAGCCAAGATGTGCGGGACGAGTTCTTC	CASSQDVRDEFF
TRBD2	TRBV7-2	few	TRBJ2-5	TGTGCCAGCACCCGATCCGGGACTAGCGTGGAGACCCAGTACTTC	CASTRSGTSVETQYF
-	TRBV7-2	many	TRBJ1-1	TGTGCCAGCAGCTGGGACATTAACACTGAAGCTTTCTTT	CASSWDINTEAFF
-	TRBV14	-	TRBJ1-1	TGTGCCAGCAGCCAAGATTTCGGATATTCTGAAGCTTTCTTT	CASSQDFGYSEAFF
TRBD2	TRBV11-2	many	TRBJ2-7	TGTGCCAGCAGCCTAGCGGGAGTAGGCGAGCAGTACTTC	CASSLAGVGEQYF
-	TRBV7-2	many	TRBJ1-1	TGTGCCAGCAGCTTAGATGGGGCTTTGACTGAAGCTTTCTTT	CASSLDGALTEAFF